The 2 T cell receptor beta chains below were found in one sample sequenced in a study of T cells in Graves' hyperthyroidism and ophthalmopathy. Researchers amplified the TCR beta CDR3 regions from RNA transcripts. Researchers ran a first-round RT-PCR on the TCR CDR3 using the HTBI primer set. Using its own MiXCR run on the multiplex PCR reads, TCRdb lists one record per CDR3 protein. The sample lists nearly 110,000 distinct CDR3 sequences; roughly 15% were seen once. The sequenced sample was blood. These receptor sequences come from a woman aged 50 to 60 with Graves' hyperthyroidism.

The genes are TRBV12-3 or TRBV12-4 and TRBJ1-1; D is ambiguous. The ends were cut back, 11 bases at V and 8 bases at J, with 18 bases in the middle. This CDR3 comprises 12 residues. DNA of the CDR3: TGTGCCTCGAGTGTCCGAGACATGGAAGCTTTCTTT. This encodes CASSVRDMEAFF.

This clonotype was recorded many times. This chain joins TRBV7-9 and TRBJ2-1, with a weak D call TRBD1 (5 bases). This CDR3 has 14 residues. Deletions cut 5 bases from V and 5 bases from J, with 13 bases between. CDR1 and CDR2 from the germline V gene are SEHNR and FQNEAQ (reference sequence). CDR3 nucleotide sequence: TGTGCCAGCAGCCAATGGGGCAGCAACAATGAGCAGTTCTTC. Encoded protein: CASSQWGSNNEQFF.